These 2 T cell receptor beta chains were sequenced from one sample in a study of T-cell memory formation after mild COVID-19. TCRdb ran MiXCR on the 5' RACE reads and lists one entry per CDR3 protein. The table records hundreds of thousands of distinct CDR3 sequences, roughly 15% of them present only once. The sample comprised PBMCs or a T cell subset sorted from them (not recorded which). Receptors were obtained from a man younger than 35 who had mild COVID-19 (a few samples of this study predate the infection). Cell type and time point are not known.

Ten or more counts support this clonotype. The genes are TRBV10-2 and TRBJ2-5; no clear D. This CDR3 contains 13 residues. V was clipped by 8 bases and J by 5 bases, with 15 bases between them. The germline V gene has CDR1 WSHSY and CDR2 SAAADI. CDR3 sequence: CASSVSGRETQYF. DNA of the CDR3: TGCGCCAGCTCGGTTTCAGGCCGGGAGACCCAGTACTTC.

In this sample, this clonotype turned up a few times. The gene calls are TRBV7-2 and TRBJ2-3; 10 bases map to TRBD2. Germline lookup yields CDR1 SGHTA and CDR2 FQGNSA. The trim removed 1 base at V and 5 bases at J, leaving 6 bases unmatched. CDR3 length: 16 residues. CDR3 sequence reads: CASSLVRLAGIDTQYF. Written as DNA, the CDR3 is TGTGCCAGCAGCTTAGTGAGACTAGCGGGTATAGATACGCAGTATTTT.